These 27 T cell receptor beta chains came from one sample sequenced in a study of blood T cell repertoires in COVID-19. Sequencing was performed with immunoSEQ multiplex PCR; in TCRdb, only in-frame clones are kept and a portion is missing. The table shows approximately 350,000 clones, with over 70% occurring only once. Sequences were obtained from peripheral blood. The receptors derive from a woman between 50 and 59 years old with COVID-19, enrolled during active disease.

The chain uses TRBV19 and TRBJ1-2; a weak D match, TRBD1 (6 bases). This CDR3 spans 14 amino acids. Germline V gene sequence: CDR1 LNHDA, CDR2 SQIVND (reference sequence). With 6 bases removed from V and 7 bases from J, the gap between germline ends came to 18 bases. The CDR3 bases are TGTGCCAGTAGAACACCAGGGGTAGGATTTGGCTACACCTTC. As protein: CASRTPGVGFGYTF. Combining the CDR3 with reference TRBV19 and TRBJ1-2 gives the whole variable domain DGGITQSPKYLFRKEGQNVTLSCEQNLNHDAMYWYRQDPGQGLRLIYYSQIVNDFQKGDIAEGYSVSREKKESFPLTVTSAQKNPTAFYLCASRTPGVGFGYTFGSGTRLTVV.

The CDR3: CASSAGKGITEAFF. The CDR3 DNA follows: TGTGCCAGCAGTGCGGGAAAAGGAATCACTGAAGCTTTCTTT. The chain carries TRBV25-1 and TRBJ1-1; D unclear. Germline V gene data show CDR1 as MGHDK and CDR2 as SYGVNS. The CDR3 loop spans 14 amino acids. V was trimmed by 4 bases and J by 4 bases, leaving 13 bases between them.

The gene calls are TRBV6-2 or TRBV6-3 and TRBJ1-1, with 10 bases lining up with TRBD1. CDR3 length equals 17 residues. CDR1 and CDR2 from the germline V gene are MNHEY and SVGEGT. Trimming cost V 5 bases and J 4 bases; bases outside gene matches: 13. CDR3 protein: CASSDPGQGLFTTEAFF. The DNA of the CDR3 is TGTGCCAGCAGTGACCCGGGACAGGGGCTTTTCACCACTGAAGCTTTCTTT.

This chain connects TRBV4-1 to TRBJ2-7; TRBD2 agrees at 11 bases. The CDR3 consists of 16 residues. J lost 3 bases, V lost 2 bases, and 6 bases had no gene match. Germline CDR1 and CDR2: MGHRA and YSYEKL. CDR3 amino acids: CASSQTTSGSVYEQYF. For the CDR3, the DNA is TGCGCCAGCAGCCAAACAACTAGCGGGAGTGTCTACGAGCAGTACTTC.

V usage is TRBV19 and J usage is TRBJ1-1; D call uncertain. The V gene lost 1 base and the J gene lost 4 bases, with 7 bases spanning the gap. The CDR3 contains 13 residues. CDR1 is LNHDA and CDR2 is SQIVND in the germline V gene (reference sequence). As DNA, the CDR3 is TGTGCCAGTAGTATAGTGGTCGGCACTGAAGCTTTCTTT. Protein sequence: CASSIVVGTEAFF.

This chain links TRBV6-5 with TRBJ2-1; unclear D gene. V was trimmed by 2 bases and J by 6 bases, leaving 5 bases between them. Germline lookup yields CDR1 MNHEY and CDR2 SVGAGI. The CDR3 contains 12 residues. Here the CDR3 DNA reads TGTGCCAGCAGTTACGGCGGCAATGAGCAGTTCTTC. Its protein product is CASSYGGNEQFF.

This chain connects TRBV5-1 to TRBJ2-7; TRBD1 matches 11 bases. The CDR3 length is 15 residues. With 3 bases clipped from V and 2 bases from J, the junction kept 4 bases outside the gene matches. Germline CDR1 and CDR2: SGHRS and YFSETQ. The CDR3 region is CASSSGQGAPYEQYF. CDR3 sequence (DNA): TGCGCCAGCAGCTCCGGACAGGGGGCCCCCTACGAGCAGTACTTC. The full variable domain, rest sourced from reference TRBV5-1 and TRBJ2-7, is KAGVTQTPRYLIKTRGQQVTLSCSPISGHRSVSWYQQTPGQGLQFLFEYFSETQRNKGNFPGRFSGRQFSNSRSEMNVSTLELGDSALYLCASSSGQGAPYEQYFGPGTRLTVT.

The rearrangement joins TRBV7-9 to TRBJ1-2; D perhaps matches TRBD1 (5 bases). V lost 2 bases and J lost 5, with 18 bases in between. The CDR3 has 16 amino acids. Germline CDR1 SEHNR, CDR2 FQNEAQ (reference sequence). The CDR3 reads CASSLKFGEGPYGYTF. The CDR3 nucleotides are TGTGCCAGCAGCTTAAAGTTCGGGGAGGGGCCGTATGGCTACACCTTC.

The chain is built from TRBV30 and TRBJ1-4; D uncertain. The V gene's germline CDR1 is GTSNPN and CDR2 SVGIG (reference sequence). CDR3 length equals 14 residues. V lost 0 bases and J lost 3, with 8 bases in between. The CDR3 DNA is TGTGCCTGGAGTGTTGCGTTGGCTAATGAAAAACTGTTTTTT. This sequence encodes CAWSVALANEKLFF.

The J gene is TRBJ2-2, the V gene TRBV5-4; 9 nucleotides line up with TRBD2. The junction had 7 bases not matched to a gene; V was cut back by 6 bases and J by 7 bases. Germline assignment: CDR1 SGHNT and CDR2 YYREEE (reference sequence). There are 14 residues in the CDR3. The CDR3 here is CASKAGGPGGELFF. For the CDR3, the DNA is TGTGCCAGCAAGGCGGGAGGGCCCGGCGGGGAGCTGTTTTTT.

Here the CDR3 DNA reads TGTGCCAGCAGCCAACCCGGACTAGCGGGAAAATGGAGAGCGGCGAAGGAGACCCAGTACTTC. Protein product: CASSQPGLAGKWRAAKETQYF. The chain couples TRBV14 to TRBJ2-5, with 12 bases matching TRBD2. The V and J ends lost 2 bases and 5 bases, in that order; junction bases with no gene match: 21. This CDR3 region has 21 residues. Germline V CDR1 and CDR2: SGHDN, FVKESK.

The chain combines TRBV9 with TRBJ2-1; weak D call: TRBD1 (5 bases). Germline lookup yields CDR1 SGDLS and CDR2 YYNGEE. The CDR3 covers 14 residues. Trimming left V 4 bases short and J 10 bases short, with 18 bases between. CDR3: CASSTVQVSREQFF. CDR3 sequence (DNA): TGTGCCAGCAGCACTGTACAGGTGTCTCGGGAGCAGTTCTTC.

CDR3 sequence (DNA): TGTGCCAGCAGCTTATTTCCTTACTCTGGAAACACCATATATTTT. Its translation is CASSLFPYSGNTIYF. V is TRBV7-6 and J is TRBJ1-3, with D uncertain. Germline V gene data show CDR1 as SGHVS and CDR2 as FNYEAQ. The CDR3 consists of 15 residues. V was clipped by 2 bases and J by 0 bases, with 8 bases between them.

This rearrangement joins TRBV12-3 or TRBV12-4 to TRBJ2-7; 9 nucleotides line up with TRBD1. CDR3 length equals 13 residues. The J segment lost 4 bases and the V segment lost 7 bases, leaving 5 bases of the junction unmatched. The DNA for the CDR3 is TGTGCCAGCACCAAGACAGGGGGGTACGAGCAGTACTTC. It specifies CASTKTGGYEQYF.

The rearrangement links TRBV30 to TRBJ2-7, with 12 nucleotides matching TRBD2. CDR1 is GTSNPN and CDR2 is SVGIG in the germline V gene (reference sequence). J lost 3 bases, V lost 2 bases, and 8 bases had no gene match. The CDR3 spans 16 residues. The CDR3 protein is CAWSQASSGRDYEQYF. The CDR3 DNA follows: TGTGCCTGGAGTCAGGCTTCTAGCGGGAGGGACTACGAGCAGTACTTC.

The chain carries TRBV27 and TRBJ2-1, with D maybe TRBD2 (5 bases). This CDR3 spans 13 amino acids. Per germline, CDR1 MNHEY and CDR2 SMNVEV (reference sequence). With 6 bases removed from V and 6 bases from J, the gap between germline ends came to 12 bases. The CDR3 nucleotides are TGTGCCAGCAGCCGGGGTTTTGGCAATGAGCAGTTCTTC. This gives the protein CASSRGFGNEQFF.

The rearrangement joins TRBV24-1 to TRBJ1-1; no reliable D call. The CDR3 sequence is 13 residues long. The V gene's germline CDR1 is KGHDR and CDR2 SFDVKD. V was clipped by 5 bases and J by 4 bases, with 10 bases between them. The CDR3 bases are TGTGCCACCAGTGGCCCGGGATCCACTGAAGCTTTCTTT. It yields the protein CATSGPGSTEAFF.

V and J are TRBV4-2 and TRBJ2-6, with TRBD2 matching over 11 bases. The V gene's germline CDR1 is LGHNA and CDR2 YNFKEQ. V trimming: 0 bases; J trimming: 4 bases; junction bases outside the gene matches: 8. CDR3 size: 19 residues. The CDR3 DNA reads TGTGCCAGCAGCCAAGAGCTAGCGGGAGGACTGGGAGGGGCCAACGTCCTGACTTTC. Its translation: CASSQELAGGLGGANVLTF.

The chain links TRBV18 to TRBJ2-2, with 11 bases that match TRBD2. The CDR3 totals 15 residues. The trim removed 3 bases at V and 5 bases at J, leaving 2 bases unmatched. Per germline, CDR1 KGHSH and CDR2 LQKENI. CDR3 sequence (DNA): TGTGCCAGCTCACCCAGGACTAGCGGGACCGGGGAGCTGTTTTTT. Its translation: CASSPRTSGTGELFF.

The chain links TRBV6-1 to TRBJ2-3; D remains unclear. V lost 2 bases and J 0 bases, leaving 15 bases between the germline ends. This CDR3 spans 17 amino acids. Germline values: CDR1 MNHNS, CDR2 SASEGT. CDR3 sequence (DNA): TGTGCCAGCAGTGAAACCAGACTCCAAAGGAGCACAGATACGCAGTATTTT. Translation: CASSETRLQRSTDTQYF.

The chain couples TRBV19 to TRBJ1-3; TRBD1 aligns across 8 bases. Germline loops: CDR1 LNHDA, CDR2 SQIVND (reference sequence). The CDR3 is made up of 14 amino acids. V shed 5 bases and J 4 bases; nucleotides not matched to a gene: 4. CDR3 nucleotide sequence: TGTGCCAGTAGTGTGACAGGGGTAGGAAACACCATATATTTT. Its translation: CASSVTGVGNTIYF.

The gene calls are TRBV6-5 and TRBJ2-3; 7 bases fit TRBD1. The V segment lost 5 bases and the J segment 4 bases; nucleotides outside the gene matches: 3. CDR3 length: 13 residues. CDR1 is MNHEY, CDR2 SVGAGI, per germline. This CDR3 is CASSNRGPDTQYF. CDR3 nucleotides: TGTGCCAGCAGTAACAGGGGTCCAGATACGCAGTATTTT.

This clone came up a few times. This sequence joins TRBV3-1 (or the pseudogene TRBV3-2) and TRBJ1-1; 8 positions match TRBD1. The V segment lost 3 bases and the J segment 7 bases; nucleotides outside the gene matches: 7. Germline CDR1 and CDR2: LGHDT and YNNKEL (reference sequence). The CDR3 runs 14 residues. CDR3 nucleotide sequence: TGTGCCAGCAGCCAGGCTGGGACAGGCGTTGAAGCTTTCTTT. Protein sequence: CASSQAGTGVEAFF.

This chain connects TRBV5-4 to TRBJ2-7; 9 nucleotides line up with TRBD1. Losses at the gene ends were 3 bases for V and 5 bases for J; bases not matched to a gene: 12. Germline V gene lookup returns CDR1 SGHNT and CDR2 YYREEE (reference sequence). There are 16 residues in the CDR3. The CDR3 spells CASSSSLGTGQDEQYF. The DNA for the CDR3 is TGTGCCAGCAGCTCATCTCTCGGGACAGGGCAGGACGAGCAGTACTTC.

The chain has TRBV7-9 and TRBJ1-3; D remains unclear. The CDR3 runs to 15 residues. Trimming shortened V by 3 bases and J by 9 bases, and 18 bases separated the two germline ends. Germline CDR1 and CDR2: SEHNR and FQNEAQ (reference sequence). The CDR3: CASSFAGASRLTIYF. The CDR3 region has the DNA TGTGCCAGCAGCTTCGCCGGAGCTTCAAGGCTCACCATATATTTT.

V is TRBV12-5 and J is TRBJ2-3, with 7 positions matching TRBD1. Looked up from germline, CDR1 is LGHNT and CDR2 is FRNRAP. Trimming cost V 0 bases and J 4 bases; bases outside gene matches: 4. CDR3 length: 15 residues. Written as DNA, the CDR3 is TGTGCTAGTGGTTTGGTATTAGGGGGCGCAGATACGCAGTATTTT. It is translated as CASGLVLGGADTQYF. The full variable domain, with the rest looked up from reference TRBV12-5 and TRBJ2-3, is DARVTQTPRHKVTEMGQEVTMRCQPILGHNTVFWYRQTMMQGLELLAYFRNRAPLDDSGMPKDRFSAEMPDATLATLKIQPSEPRDSAVYFCASGLVLGGADTQYFGPGTRLTVL.

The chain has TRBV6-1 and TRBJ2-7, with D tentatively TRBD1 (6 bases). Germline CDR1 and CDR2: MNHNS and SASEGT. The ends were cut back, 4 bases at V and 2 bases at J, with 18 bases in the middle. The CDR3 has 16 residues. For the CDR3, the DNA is TGTGCCAGCAGTGCCCACGCCGGGACACCTCCCTACGAGCAGTACTTC. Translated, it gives CASSAHAGTPPYEQYF.